In its sample, the clone carrying this T cell receptor (beta chain) was seen a few times. This record comes from a study of T cells in Graves' hyperthyroidism and ophthalmopathy. This CDR3 has 14 amino acids. The V end lost 1 base, the J end lost 5 bases, and 11 bases lay between the germline ends. The germline V gene encodes CDR1 SGHVS and CDR2 FQNEAQ. Amplification of TCR beta CDR3 regions used RNA as the template. TCR CDR3 underwent first-round RT-PCR with the HTBI primer set. TCRdb independently ran MiXCR on the multiplex PCR reads; one entry per CDR3 protein. The profile covers approximately 560,000 distinct CDR3 sequences, with more than 45% appearing a single time and approximately 8.2% taken by the ten largest.

The chain has TRBV7-8 and TRBJ1-2; D is ambiguous. The clonotype comes from a young woman with Graves' hyperthyroidism. The specimen was peripheral blood or thyroid tissue (not recorded which). CDR3 amino acids: CASSLDGGEYGYTF. The CDR3 DNA reads as TGTGCCAGCAGCTTAGATGGCGGGGAGTATGGCTACACCTTC.